This TCR beta chain is drawn from a study of T cell changes during pregnancy in multiple sclerosis. Sequencing was performed with immunoSEQ multiplex PCR; in TCRdb, only in-frame clones are kept and a portion is missing. The table includes around 49,000 clones, about nine tenths detected once. This clone was seen just once. The input for sequencing was CD4+ T cells from peripheral blood mononuclear cells, taken after pregnancy. The TCR comes from a female donor in good health, enrolled as a control in a pregnancy study.

CDR3 protein: CASSVEGTGGNTIYF. Written as DNA, the CDR3 is TGTGCCAGCAGCGTAGAAGGGACAGGTGGAAACACCATATATTTT. The J gene is TRBJ1-3, the V gene TRBV9, with TRBD1 matching over 8 bases. With V trimmed by 0 bases and J by 3 bases, 2 bases remained unmatched. In germline, CDR1 is SGDLS, CDR2 YYNGEE. This CDR3 has 15 amino acids. Using reference TRBV9 and TRBJ1-3 for the parts outside the CDR3, the full variable domain is DSGVTQTPKHLITATGQRVTLRCSPRSGDLSVYWYQQSLDQGLQFLIQYYNGEERAKGNILERFSAQQFPDLHSELNLSSLELGDSALYFCASSVEGTGGNTIYFGEGSWLTVV.